These 12 T cell receptor beta chains originate from one sample sequenced in a study of blood T cells in healthy people across ages (dated by TCRdb to about 2015). The receptor library was made with 5' RACE. The sample was run on an Illumina HiSeq 2500. A second PCR of roughly 7 to 12 cycles was run with a J-beta primer mix and a sample-barcoded 5' primer. TCRdb reprocessing: public reads trimmed at Q25 with fastp, clones called with MiXCR, in-frame beta chains kept. Entries are consolidated by CDR3 protein sequence, retaining the most common genes and DNA. The sample table lists approximately 1,000,000 distinct CDR3 sequences, more than 35% of them with a count of one. The ten largest clones take up approximately 17% of the sample. The sequenced sample consisted of blood. The receptors stem from an older woman in good health.

This chain links TRBV7-3 with TRBJ2-3; D remains unclear. The V and J ends lost 1 base and 3 bases respectively, with 14 bases between them. The V gene's germline CDR1 is SGHTA and CDR2 FQGTGA. The length of the CDR3 is 16 residues. CDR3 region: CASSLRPPGETDTQYF. DNA for the CDR3: TGTGCCAGCAGCTTAAGGCCCCCCGGCGAGACAGATACGCAGTATTTT. The full variable domain, in which reference TRBV7-3 and TRBJ2-3 provide the parts outside the CDR3, is GAGVSQTPSNKVTEKGKYVELRCDPISGHTALYWYRQSLGQGPEFLIYFQGTGAADDSGLPNDRFFAVRPEGSVSTLKIQRTERGDSAVYLCASSLRPPGETDTQYFGPGTRLTVL.

The chain couples TRBV4-3 to TRBJ2-3; D not certain. Germline lookup yields CDR1 LGHNA and CDR2 YSLEER. The CDR3 is made up of 15 amino acids. V was cut by 3 bases and J by 4 bases, with 14 bases left in between. CDR3 in amino acids: CASSQRRMAPDTQYF. In nucleotides, the CDR3 is TGCGCCAGCAGCCAGCGAAGGATGGCCCCAGATACGCAGTATTTT.

Only a few counts were recorded for this clonotype. The chain couples TRBV4-2 to TRBJ2-7; 11 bases agree with TRBD2. The V gene's germline CDR1 is LGHNA and CDR2 YNFKEQ. CDR3 length: 15 residues. J lost 3 bases, V lost 0 bases, and 1 base had no gene match. CDR3 residues: CASSQDSGRDYEQYF. The CDR3 coding sequence is TGTGCCAGCAGCCAAGATAGCGGGAGGGACTACGAGCAGTACTTC.

This clonotype was seen ten or more times. The gene calls are TRBV4-2 and TRBJ2-7; 7 nucleotides align to TRBD1. Trimming cost V 3 bases and J 5 bases; bases outside gene matches: 10. The CDR3 runs 15 residues. Germline loops: CDR1 LGHNA, CDR2 YNFKEQ. CDR3 DNA sequence: TGTGCCAGCAGCCAGTCCGGGACCCAGGGGGACGAGCAGTACTTC. Residues: CASSQSGTQGDEQYF.

The chain uses TRBV28 and TRBJ2-1; a possible D gene is TRBD2 (5 bases). Germline CDR1 is MDHEN and CDR2 is SYDVKM. The V end lost 7 bases, the J end lost 6 bases, and 13 bases lay between the germline ends. The CDR3 extends over 13 amino acids. The CDR3 loop is CASNSAGSNEQFF. DNA of the CDR3: TGTGCCAGCAACTCGGCGGGCTCCAATGAGCAGTTCTTC.

The V call is TRBV24-1, the J call TRBJ2-4; 10 nucleotides agree with TRBD1. The J call is in doubt because the DNA end fits TRBJ2-7 better. The CDR3 spans 16 residues. Germline V gene sequence: CDR1 KGHDR, CDR2 SFDVKD. The CDR3: CATSDNRDRGTYEQYF. Written as DNA, the CDR3 is TGTGCCACCAGTGATAACCGGGACAGGGGTACCTACGAGCAGTACTTC.

The chain combines TRBV3-1 with TRBJ2-3; TRBD2 might be the D (5 bases). Per the germline V gene, CDR1 is LGHDT and CDR2 is YNNKEL (reference sequence). V was clipped by 1 base and J by 2 bases, with 10 bases between them. The CDR3 spans 15 residues. As DNA, the CDR3 is TGTGCCAGCAGCCAAGTAGGAGCGGTCACAGATACGCAGTATTTT. It specifies CASSQVGAVTDTQYF.

This clonotype has a handful of counts. The chain combines TRBV6-1 with TRBJ1-5; D is unresolved. Trimming pared 3 bases from V and 6 bases from J, leaving 9 bases between. CDR1 is MNHNS and CDR2 is SASEGT in the germline V gene. The CDR3 consists of 13 residues. This CDR3 is CASSEEGSQPQHF. CDR3 sequence (DNA): TGTGCCAGCAGTGAGGAGGGAAGTCAGCCCCAGCATTTT.

A note on this clonotype: A much larger clone lies a single base off, so this may be a read error. The chain combines TRBV15 with TRBJ2-7; D might be TRBD1 or TRBD2, each matching 5 bases. CDR3 size: 15 residues. V gave up 0 bases and J gave up 5 bases, with 14 bases separating them. The V gene's germline CDR1 is LNHNV and CDR2 YYDKDF (reference sequence). CDR3 protein: CATSRDTVRDDEQYF. The CDR3 nucleotides are TGTGCCACCAGCAGAGATACCGTCAGGGACGACGAGCAGTACTTC.

This clonotype appeared many times. The chain recombines TRBV29-1 with TRBJ2-1; no reliable D call. The CDR3 loop spans 13 amino acids. CDR1 is SQVTM and CDR2 is ANQGSEA in the germline V gene. Trimming pared 4 bases from V and 5 bases from J, leaving 12 bases between. This CDR3 is CSVVSLTNNEQFF. CDR3 DNA sequence: TGCAGCGTTGTCTCCCTCACCAACAATGAGCAGTTCTTC.

This clonotype was found a few times. The chain carries TRBV12-3 or TRBV12-4 and TRBJ2-7, with 7 bases that match TRBD1. The CDR3 runs 13 residues. Losses at the gene ends were 5 bases for V and 6 bases for J; bases not matched to a gene: 7. The CDR3 DNA follows: TGTGCCAGCAGTGTCGACAGGGTCCGCGAGCAGTACTTC. The encoded protein is CASSVDRVREQYF.

V and J are TRBV6-1 and TRBJ2-7; TRBD1 matches 7 bases. V gave up 6 bases and J gave up 3 bases; unmatched junction bases: 8. The V gene's germline CDR1 is MNHNS and CDR2 SASEGT. This CDR3 region has 14 residues. The CDR3 loop is CASRTDRRLYEQYF. The CDR3 DNA follows: TGTGCCAGCAGAACGGACAGGCGGCTCTACGAGCAGTACTTC.